This T cell receptor beta chain is from a study of T cells in Graves' hyperthyroidism and ophthalmopathy. The study's findings and limits: Ophthalmopathy was model-predicted a median roughly six months pre-onset.

Per the germline V gene, CDR1 is SGHDT and CDR2 is YYEEEE. CDR3 length equals 15 residues. Trimming left V 0 bases short and J 3 bases short, with 10 bases between. This clonotype was counted at least ten times. The antigen is not known. RNA transcripts provided the source from which TCR beta CDR3 regions were amplified. TCR CDR3 regions were first amplified by RT-PCR with HTBI primers. TCRdb recomputed calls from the multiplex PCR reads with MiXCR, one row per CDR3 protein. This table has a few hundred thousand distinct CDR3 sequences, around 14% appearing once. Sequencing was carried out using blood. The V call is TRBV5-6, the J call TRBJ2-1; D gene ambiguous. The sequence came from a woman aged 18-29 years with Graves' hyperthyroidism. The CDR3 spells CASSLAVVNYNEQFF. CDR3 nucleotides: TGTGCCAGCAGCTTGGCCGTGGTTAACTACAATGAGCAGTTCTTC.